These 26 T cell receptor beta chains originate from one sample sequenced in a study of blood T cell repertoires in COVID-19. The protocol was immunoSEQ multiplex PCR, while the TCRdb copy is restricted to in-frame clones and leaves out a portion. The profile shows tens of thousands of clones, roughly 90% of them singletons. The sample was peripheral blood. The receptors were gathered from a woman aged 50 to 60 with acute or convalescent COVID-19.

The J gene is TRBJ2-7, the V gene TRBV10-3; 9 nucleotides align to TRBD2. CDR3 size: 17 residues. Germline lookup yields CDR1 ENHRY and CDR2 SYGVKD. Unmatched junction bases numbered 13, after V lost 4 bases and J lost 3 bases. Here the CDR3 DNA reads TGTGCCATCAGTGGCGGGTCGACTAGCGGAATACTCTACGAGCAGTACTTC. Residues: CAISGGSTSGILYEQYF.

The CDR3 DNA reads TGTGCCAGTAAGGGCCAGGGGACCTACGAGCAGTACTTC. Its protein is CASKGQGTYEQYF. The chain uses TRBV19 and TRBJ2-7; tentatively, D is TRBD1 (6 bases). The CDR3 consists of 13 residues. Trimming removed 7 bases at V and 2 bases at J, with 12 bases between. CDR1 LNHDA and CDR2 SQIVND come from the germline V gene (reference sequence).

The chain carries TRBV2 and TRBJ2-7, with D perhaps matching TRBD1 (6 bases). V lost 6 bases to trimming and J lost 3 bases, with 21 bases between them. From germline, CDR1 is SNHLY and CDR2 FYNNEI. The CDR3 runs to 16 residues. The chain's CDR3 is CASRDSVNNANYEQYF. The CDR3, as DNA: TGTGCCAGCAGGGACAGTGTAAACAACGCCAACTACGAGCAGTACTTC.

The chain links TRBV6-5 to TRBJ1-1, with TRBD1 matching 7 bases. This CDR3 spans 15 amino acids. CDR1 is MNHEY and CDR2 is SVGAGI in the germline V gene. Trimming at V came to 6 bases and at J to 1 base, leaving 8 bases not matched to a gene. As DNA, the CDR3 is TGTGCCAGCAGGTACAGGGGAGGGGGGAACACTGAAGCTTTCTTT. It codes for CASRYRGGGNTEAFF.

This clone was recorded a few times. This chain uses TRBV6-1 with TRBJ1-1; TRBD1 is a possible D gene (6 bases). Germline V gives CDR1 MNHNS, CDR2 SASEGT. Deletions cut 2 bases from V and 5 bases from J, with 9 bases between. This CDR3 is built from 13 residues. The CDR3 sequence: CASSETGLTEAFF. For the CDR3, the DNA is TGTGCCAGCAGTGAAACAGGGTTAACTGAAGCTTTCTTT.

The CDR3 region is CASSYPGQGTDTQYF. The CDR3 nucleotides read TGTGCCAGCAGTTACCCGGGACAGGGAACCGATACGCAGTATTTT. This chain connects TRBV5-4 to TRBJ2-3; 9 nucleotides line up with TRBD1. The CDR3 covers 15 residues. V lost 5 bases and J lost 6; bases outside the gene matches: 10. The germline V gene has CDR1 SGHNT and CDR2 YYREEE (reference sequence).

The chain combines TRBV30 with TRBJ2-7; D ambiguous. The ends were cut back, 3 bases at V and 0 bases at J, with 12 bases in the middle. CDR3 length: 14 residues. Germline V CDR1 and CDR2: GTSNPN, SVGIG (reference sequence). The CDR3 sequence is CAWRGRQFSYEQYF. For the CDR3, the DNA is TGTGCCTGGAGGGGCCGTCAATTCTCCTACGAGCAGTACTTC. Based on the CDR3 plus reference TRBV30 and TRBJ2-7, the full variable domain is SQTIHQWPATLVQPVGSPLSLECTVEGTSNPNLYWYRQAAGRGLQLLFYSVGIGQISSEVPQNLSASRPQDRQFILSSKKLLLSDSGFYLCAWRGRQFSYEQYFGPGTRLTVT.

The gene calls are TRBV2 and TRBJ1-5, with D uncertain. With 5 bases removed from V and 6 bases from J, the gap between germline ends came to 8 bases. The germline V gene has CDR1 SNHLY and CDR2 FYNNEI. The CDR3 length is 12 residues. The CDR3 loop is CASSQGSQPQHF. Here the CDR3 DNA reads TGTGCCAGCAGTCAAGGGAGTCAGCCCCAGCATTTT.

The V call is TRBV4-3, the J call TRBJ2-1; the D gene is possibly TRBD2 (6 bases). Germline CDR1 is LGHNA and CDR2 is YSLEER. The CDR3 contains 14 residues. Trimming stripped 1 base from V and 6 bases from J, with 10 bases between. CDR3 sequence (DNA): TGCGCCAGCAGCCAAGCGGGAGAGAGCAATGAGCAGTTCTTC. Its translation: CASSQAGESNEQFF.

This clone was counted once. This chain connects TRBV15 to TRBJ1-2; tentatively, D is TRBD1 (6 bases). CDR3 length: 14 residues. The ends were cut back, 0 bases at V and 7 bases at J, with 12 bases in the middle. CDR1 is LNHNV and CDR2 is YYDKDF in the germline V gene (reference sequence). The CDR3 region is CATSRDRDISGYTF. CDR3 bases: TGTGCCACCAGCAGAGATCGGGACATCTCTGGCTACACCTTC.

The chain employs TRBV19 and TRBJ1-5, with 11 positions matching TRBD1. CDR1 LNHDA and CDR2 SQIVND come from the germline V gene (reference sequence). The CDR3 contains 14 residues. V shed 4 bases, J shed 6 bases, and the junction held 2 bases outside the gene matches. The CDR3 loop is CASSKGTGGQPQHF. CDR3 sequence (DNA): TGTGCCAGTAGTAAGGGGACAGGGGGTCAGCCCCAGCATTTT.

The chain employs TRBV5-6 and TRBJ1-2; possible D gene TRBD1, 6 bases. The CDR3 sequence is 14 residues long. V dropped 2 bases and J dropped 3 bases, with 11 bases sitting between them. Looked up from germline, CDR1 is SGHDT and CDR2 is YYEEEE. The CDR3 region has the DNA TGTGCCAGCAGCTTTTCAGGGGCCCACTATGGCTACACCTTC. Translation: CASSFSGAHYGYTF.

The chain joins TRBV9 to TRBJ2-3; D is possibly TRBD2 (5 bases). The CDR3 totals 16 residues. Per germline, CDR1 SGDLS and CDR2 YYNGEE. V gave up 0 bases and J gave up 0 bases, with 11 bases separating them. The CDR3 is CASSVEIERSTDTQYF. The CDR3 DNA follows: TGTGCCAGCAGCGTAGAAATCGAGCGGAGCACAGATACGCAGTATTTT.

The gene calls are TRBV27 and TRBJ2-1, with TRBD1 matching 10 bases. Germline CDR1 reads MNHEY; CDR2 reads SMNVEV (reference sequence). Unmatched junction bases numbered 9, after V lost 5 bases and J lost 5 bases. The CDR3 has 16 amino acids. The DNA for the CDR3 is TGTGCCAGCAGTCTTTTTGGGACAGGGGTAGACAATGAGCAGTTCTTC. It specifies CASSLFGTGVDNEQFF.

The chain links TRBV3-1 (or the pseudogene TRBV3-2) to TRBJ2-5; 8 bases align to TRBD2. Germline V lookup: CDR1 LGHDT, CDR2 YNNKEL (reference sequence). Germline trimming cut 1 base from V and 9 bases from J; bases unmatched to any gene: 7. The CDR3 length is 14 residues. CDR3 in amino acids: CASSQVGGGHSQYF. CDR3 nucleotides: TGTGCCAGCAGCCAAGTTGGCGGGGGGCATTCCCAGTACTTC.

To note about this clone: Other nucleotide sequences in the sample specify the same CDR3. The CDR3, as DNA: TGTGCCAGCAGCGTAGCAGGGGGGAGCTCCTACAATGAGCAGTTCTTC. It is translated as CASSVAGGSSYNEQFF. The chain carries TRBV9 and TRBJ2-1; D is possibly TRBD1 (7 bases). This CDR3 region has 16 residues. The V gene lost 0 bases and the J gene lost 0 bases, with 10 bases spanning the gap. Germline assignment: CDR1 SGDLS and CDR2 YYNGEE.

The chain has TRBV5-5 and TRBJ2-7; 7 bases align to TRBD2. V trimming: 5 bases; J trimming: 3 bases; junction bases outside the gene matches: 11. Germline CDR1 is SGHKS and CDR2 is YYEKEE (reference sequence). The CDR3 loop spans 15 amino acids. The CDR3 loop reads CASSNRISGNYEQYF. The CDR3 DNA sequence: TGTGCCAGCAGTAACAGGATCAGCGGGAACTACGAGCAGTACTTC.

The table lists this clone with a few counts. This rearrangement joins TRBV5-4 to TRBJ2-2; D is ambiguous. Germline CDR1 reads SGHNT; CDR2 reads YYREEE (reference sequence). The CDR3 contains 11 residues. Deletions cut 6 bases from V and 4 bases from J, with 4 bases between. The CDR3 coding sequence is TGTGCCAGCACCCTCACCGGGGAGCTGTTTTTT. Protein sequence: CASTLTGELFF. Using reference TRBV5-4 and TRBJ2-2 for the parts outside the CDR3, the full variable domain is ETGVTQSPTHLIKTRGQQVTLRCSSQSGHNTVSWYQQALGQGPQFIFQYYREEENGRGNFPPRFSGLQFPNYSSELNVNALELDDSALYLCASTLTGELFFGEGSRLTVL.

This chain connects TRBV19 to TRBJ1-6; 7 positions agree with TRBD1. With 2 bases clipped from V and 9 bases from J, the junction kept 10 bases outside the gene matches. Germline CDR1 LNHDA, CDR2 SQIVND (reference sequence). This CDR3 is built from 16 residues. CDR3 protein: CASSITGESFGSPLHF. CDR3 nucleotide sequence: TGTGCCAGTAGTATAACAGGGGAAAGTTTCGGTTCACCCCTCCACTTT.

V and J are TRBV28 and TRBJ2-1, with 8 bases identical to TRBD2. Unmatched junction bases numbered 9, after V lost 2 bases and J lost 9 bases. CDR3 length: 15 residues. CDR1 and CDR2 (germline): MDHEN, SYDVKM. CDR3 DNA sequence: TGTGCCAGCAGTTTACCCGGGACTAGTGGTGTTGAGCAGTTCTTC. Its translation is CASSLPGTSGVEQFF. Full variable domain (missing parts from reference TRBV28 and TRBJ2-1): DVKVTQSSRYLVKRTGEKVFLECVQDMDHENMFWYRQDPGLGLRLIYFSYDVKMKEKGDIPEGYSVSREKKERFSLILESASTNQTSMYLCASSLPGTSGVEQFFGPGTRLTVL.

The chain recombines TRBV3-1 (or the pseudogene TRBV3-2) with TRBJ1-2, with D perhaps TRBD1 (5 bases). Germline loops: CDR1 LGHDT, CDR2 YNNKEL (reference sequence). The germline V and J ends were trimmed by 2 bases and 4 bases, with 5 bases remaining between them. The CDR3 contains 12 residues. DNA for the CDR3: TGTGCCAGCAGCCAAAGGGGCTATGGCTACACCTTC. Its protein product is CASSQRGYGYTF.

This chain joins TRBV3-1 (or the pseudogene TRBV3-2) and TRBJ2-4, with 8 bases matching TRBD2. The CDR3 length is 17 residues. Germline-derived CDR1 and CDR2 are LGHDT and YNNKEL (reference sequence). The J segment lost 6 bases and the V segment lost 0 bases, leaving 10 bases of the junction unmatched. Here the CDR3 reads CASSQDLTGRGGNIQYF. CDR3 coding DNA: TGTGCCAGCAGCCAAGATTTGACGGGACGGGGGGGAAACATTCAGTACTTC.

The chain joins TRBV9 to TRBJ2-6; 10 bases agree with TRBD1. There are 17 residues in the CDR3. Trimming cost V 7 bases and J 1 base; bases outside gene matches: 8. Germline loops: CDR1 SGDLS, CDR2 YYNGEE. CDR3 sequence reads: CASSGQGLGSGANVLTF. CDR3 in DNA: TGTGCCAGCTCGGGACAGGGGTTAGGGTCTGGGGCCAACGTCCTGACTTTC.

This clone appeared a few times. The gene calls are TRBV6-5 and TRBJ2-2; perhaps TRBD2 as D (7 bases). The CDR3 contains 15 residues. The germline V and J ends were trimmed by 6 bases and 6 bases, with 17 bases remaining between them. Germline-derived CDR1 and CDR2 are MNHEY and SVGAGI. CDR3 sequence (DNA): TGTGCCAGCAGGTTCCGGGGGGCAATTGCCGGGGAGCTGTTTTTT. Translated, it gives CASRFRGAIAGELFF.

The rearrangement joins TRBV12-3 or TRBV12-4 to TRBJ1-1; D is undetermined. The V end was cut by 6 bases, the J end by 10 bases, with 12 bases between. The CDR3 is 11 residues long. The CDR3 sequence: CASSLASRAFF. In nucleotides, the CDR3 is TGTGCCAGCAGCCTCGCTTCCAGAGCTTTCTTT.

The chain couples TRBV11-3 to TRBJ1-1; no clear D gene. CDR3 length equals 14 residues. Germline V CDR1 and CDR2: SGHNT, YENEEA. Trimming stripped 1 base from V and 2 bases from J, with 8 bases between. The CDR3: CASSLAGANTEAFF. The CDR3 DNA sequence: TGTGCCAGCAGCTTAGCGGGAGCAAACACTGAAGCTTTCTTT.